These T cell receptor beta chains were read from a single sample in a study of cytomegalovirus exposure and HLA in healthy donors. Sequencing used immunoSEQ multiplex PCR; TCRdb keeps in-frame clones, though not all of them. The data show approximately 140,000 clones, more than 60% seen once. The sequenced material came from PBMCs. The receptors here all came from a woman aged 45-59 years in good health and CMV-seropositive. Each CDR3 is given with its conserved first and last residue.

V gene: TRBV5-1; J gene: TRBJ2-6; CDR3 protein: CASSLGLFSSGANVLTF
V gene: TRBV5-8; J gene: TRBJ2-7; CDR3 protein: CASSSGRGRMGQYF
V gene: TRBV30; J gene: TRBJ1-2; CDR3 protein: CATPGTGVGYTF
V gene: TRBV25-1; J gene: TRBJ2-1; CDR3 protein: CASSEGSGALNEQFF
V gene: TRBV4-3; J gene: TRBJ1-6; CDR3 protein: CASSQGHPGQGWVDSYNSPLHF
V gene: TRBV28; J gene: TRBJ1-2; CDR3 protein: CASGGAWGYTF
V gene: TRBV6-5; J gene: TRBJ2-7; CDR3 protein: CASSSPGGLIYEQYF
V gene: TRBV6-5; J gene: TRBJ1-2; CDR3 protein: CASSTGNYGYTF
V gene: TRBV23-1; J gene: TRBJ2-7; CDR3 protein: CASSQLNRGVYEQYF
V gene: TRBV7-7; J gene: TRBJ2-5; CDR3 protein: CASSLAPRQETQYF
V gene: TRBV6-5; J gene: TRBJ2-7; CDR3 protein: CASSRQGGAYEQYF
V gene: TRBV5-1; J gene: TRBJ2-3; CDR3 protein: CASNSGDTHTQYF
V gene: TRBV6-1; J gene: TRBJ2-7; CDR3 protein: CASSRQGSYEQYF
V gene: TRBV21-1; J gene: TRBJ1-2; CDR3 protein: CASSKVEGAIYGYTF